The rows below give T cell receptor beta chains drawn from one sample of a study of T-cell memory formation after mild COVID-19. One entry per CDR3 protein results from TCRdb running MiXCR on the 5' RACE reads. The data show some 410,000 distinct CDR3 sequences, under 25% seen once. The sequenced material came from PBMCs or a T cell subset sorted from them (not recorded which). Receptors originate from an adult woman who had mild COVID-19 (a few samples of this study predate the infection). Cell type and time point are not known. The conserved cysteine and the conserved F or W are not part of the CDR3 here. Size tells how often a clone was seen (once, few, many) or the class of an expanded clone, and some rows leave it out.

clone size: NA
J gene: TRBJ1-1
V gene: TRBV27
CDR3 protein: ASSPYGEGNTEAF

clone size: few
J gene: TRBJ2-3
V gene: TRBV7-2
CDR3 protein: ASSPPGLNTQY

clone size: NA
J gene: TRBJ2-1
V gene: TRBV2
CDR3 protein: ASRDREINEQF

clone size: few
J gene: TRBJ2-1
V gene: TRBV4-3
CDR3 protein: ASSLLGLAGGNEQF

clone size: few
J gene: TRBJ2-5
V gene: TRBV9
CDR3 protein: ASSPSGTGGTQY

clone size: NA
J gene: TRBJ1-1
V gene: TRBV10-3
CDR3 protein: AISRDGGTEAF

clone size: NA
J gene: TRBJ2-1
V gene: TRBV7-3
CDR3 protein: ASSLPPGGSQF

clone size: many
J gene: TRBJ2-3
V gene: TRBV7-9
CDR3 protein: ASSSGLAGLSTDTQY

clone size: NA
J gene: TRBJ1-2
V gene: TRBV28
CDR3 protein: ASTQSSYGYT

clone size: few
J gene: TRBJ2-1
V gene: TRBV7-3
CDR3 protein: ASSHGGPNNEQF

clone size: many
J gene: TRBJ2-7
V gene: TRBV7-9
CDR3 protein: ASSLEGDRRSYEQY

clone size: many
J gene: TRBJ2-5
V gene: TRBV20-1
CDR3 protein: SATASGGPQETQY

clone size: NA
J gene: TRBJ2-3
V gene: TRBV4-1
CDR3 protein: ASSQVGDITDTQY

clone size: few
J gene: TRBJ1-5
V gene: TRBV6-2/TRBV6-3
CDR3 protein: ASRPYGGAGNQPQH

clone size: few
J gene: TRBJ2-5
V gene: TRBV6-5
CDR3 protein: ASSYSVRSETQY

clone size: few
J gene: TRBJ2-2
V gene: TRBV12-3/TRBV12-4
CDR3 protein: ASIDLNTGELF

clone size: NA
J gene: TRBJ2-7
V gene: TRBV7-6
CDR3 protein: ASSLEGQTYEQY

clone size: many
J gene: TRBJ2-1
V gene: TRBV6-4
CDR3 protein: ASSDSAKGGYNEQF

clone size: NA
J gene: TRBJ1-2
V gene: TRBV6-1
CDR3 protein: ASRSTGGYGYT

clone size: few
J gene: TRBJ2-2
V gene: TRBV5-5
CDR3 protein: ASSTGQGWAGELF

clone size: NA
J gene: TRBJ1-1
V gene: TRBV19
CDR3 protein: ASSRHTGVNTEAF

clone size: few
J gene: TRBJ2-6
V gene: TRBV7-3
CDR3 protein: ASSGPGAPSSGANVLT

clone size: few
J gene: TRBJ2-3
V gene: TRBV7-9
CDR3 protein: ASSVRQPYPSTDTQY

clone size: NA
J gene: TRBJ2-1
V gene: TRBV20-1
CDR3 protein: SARPPGTEQF

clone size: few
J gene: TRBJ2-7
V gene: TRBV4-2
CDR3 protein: ASSQDEFRPANEQY

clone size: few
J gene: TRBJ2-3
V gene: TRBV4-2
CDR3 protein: ASSQDRTSIADTQY

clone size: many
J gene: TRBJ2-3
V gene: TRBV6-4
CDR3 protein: ASSDLAGGFTDTQY

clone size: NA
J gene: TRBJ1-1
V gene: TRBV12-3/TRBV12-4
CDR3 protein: ASSSTPLNTEAF

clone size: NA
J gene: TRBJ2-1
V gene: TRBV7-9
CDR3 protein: ASTQLIRVSNEQF

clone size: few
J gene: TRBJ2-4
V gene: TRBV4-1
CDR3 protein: ASSQVPSENIQY

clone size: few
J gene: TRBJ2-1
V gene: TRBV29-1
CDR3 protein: SVAGTTDEQF

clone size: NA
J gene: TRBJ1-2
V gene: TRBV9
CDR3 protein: ASSVNGGDYGYT

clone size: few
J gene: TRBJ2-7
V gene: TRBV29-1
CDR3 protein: SVSGTGSYEQY

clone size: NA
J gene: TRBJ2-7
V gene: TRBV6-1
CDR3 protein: ASRYREEGYEQY

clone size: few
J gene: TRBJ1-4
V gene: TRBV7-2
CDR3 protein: ASSPREATNEKLF

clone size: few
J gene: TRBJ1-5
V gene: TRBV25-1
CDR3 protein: ASSPDHNQPQH

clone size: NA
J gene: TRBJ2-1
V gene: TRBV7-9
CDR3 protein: ASSLGQGSEQF

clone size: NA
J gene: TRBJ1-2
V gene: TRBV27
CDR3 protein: ASSLEAPVHSNYGYT

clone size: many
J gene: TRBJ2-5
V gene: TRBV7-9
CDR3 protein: ASSPVPQETQY

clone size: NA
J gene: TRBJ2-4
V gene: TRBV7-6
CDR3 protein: ASSTGTSGTGQNIQY

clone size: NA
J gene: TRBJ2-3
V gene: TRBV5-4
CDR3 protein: AAAGGTGVTDTQY

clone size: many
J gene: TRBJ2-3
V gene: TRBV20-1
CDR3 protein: SAYREPSTDTQY

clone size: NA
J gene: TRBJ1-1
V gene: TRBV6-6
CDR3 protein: ASIKPGGVSEAF

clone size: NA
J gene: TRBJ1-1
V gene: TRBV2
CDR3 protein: ASSEMAAGNTEAF

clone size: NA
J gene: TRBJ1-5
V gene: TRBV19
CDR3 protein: ATGGNQPQH

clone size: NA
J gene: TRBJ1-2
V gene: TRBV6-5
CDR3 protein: ASSYRDSGYT

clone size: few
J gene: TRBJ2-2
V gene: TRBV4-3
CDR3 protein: ASSQGPGIGTGELF

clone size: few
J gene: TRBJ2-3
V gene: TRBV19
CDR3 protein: AGRDRSTDTQY

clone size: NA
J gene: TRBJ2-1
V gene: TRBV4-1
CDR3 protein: ASSQGGYNEQF

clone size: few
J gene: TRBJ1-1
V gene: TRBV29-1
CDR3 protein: SVETGAFLI

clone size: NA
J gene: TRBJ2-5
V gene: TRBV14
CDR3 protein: ASSPYQGVQETQY

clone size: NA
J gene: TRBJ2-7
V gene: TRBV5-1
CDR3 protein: ASSLTQGFYEQY

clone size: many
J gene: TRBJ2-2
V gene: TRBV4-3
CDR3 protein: ASSQAQFPNTGELF

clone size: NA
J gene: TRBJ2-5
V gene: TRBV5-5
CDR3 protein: ASGKAGAISYQETQY

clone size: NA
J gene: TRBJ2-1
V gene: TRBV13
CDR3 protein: ASSLPSGNEQF

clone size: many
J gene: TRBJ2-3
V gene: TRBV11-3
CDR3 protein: ASSSPSRADTQY

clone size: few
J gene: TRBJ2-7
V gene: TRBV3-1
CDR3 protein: ASSQVSGYIYEQY

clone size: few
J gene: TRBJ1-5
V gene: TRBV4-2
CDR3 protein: ASSQESGENSNQPQH